This T cell receptor beta chain comes out of a study of PD-1 blockade in classical Hodgkin lymphoma. Study context: Patients were dosed intravenously with nivolumab at 3 mg/kg every 2 weeks. Study-level points and caveats: When set against healthy donors, newly diagnosed patients were reported to show lower baseline TCR diversity. Complete responders' diversity at baseline resembled that of newly diagnosed patients.

This CDR3 has 13 amino acids. V was clipped by 0 bases and J by 4 bases, with 5 bases between them. Germline CDR1 reads SGDLS; CDR2 reads YYNGEE. For this clone: Antigen unknown.

TCRdb's copy holds only in-frame clones and misses some; the assay was immunoSEQ multiplex PCR. This table holds roughly 96,000 clones, about 93% found once. The time point here: cycle 4 day 1 (C4D1), after about 6 weeks of nivolumab. All the patients suffered relapse after autologous stem cell transplantation, and brentuximab vedotin exposure differed. Under best response, outcomes were complete response, partial response or progressive disease. The TCR originated in a human donor with classical Hodgkin lymphoma. This chain links TRBV9 with TRBJ1-3; D is ambiguous. The material sequenced was peripheral blood mononuclear cells (PBMCs), taken before the fourth cycle of nivolumab. The CDR3 is CASSVDSGNTIYF. The CDR3 DNA sequence: TGTGCCAGCAGCGTAGATTCCGGAAACACCATATATTTT.